This T cell receptor beta chain stems from a study of graft-versus-host responses after intestinal transplantation. Comments on this clone: The antigen remains unidentified.

There are 13 residues in the CDR3. Germline loops: CDR1 SGHTA, CDR2 FQGNSA. The V gene lost 5 bases and the J gene lost 6 bases, with 11 bases spanning the gap. Clones were sequenced by immunoSEQ multiplex PCR, and TCRdb holds only the in-frame ones, with some missing. The sample holds about 94,000 clones; roughly nine tenths are singletons and the top ten take more than 0.4%. The gene calls are TRBV7-2 and TRBJ2-1; unclear D gene. This TCR derives from a human donor who received an intestinal transplant. This sample comprised unstimulated CD8+ T cells sorted from spleen or lymph node cells, obtained before intestinal transplant. In nucleotides, the CDR3 is TGTGCCAGCAGCCTATCTAGGATCAATGAGCAGTTCTTC. This translates into CASSLSRINEQFF.